The table lists the clone carrying this T cell receptor beta chain with many counts. The antigen remains undetermined. This specimen belongs to a study of early T cells in non-severe SARS-CoV-2 infection. The TCR library protocol was used to attach unique molecular identifiers. These identifiers were attached to individual cDNA molecules. TCRdb itself ran the 5' RACE reads through MiXCR, one entry per CDR3 protein. The sample has 15,000 to 25,000 distinct CDR3 sequences, 4.2% seen once. Points from the study as a whole: Anti-spike CD8 responses were favored in VDJdb matching, and private and CD4 specificities were missed.

The CDR3 is 15 amino acids. Trimming shortened V by 5 bases and J by 2 bases, and 13 bases separated the two germline ends. In germline, CDR1 is MNHNS, CDR2 SASEGT. Sequences were obtained from whole blood. The clonotype comes from an adult who was a healthcare worker with PCR-confirmed SARS-CoV-2 infection or an uninfected control (not recorded which). The genes are TRBV6-1 and TRBJ1-3; D is uncertain. CDR3 coding DNA: TGTGCCAGCAGTTTCGGGTCTCAGGCTGGAAACACCATATATTTT. Protein product: CASSFGSQAGNTIYF.